These T cell receptor beta chains were read from a single sample in a study of CD8+ T cells in alopecia areata. Libraries were prepared by immunoSEQ multiplex PCR; TCRdb keeps only in-frame clonotypes and omits some of them. In the table there are 110,000 to 150,000 clones, around 49% of which are singletons. The source was CD4+ T cells sorted from blood, collected at week 0. All receptors derive from a human donor with alopecia areata. Each CDR3 is given with its conserved first and last residue. D genes are given only for firm matches. Clone size is shown for a subset of rows, as once, few, many or a class of expanded clone.

v_call	clone_size	d_call	j_call	cdr3_nt	cdr3_aa
TRBV11-1	few	-	TRBJ2-1	TGTGCCAGCAGCTTAGGGACGGGCTGGGATGAGCAGTTCTTC	CASSLGTGWDEQFF
TRBV19	once	-	TRBJ2-5	TGTGCCAGTAGTATAGATCTATGGCAAGAGACCCAGTACTTC	CASSIDLWQETQYF
TRBV5-1	-	-	TRBJ1-1	TGCGCCAGCAGCGGGACGGACAGTATGAACACTGAAGCTTTCTTT	CASSGTDSMNTEAFF
TRBV5-1	-	TRBD2	TRBJ2-7	TGCGCCAGCAGCCCCGGGGGGACTGCCTTCTACGAGCAGTACTTC	CASSPGGTAFYEQYF
TRBV29-1	-	-	TRBJ2-4	TGCAGCGTTGAGGTTTCAGGAAACATTCAGTACTTC	CSVEVSGNIQYF
TRBV30	-	TRBD1	TRBJ2-7	TGTGCCTGGACTACGGGACAGGGTTTGTACGAGCAGTACTTC	CAWTTGQGLYEQYF
TRBV30	-	-	TRBJ2-1	TGTGCCTACAAATACAATGAGCAGTTCTTC	CAYKYNEQFF
TRBV29-1	few	TRBD1	TRBJ2-2	TGCAGCGCTGGACAGGGGAGGGACGGGGAGCTGTTTTTT	CSAGQGRDGELFF
TRBV9	-	-	TRBJ2-1	TGTGCCAGCAGCGTAGGTAGGGAGACGGGTGAGCAGTTCTTC	CASSVGRETGEQFF
TRBV7-2	-	-	TRBJ2-7	TGTGCCAGCAGCTTAGATAGAACAGTCCCCTCCTACGAGCAGTACTTC	CASSLDRTVPSYEQYF
TRBV28	few	-	TRBJ2-1	TGTGCCAGCAGTTTCCCCACGACTAATGAGCAGTTCTTC	CASSFPTTNEQFF
TRBV29-1	-	-	TRBJ2-7	TGCAGCACCACAACGACTAGTTTAGGCGAGCAGTACTTC	CSTTTTSLGEQYF
TRBV9	-	TRBD2	TRBJ2-7	TGTGCCAGCAGCGTAGGGCTAGCGGACTCCTACGAGCAGTACTTC	CASSVGLADSYEQYF
TRBV5-1	-	TRBD2	TRBJ2-5	TGCGCCAGCAGCACCCTACTAGCGGAAGAGACCCAGTACTTC	CASSTLLAEETQYF
TRBV7-8	-	-	TRBJ2-7	TGTGCCAGCAGCGGAATGGTGTCTGCTCCCGAGCAGTACTTC	CASSGMVSAPEQYF
TRBV14	few	-	TRBJ2-3	TGTGCCAGCAGCCCGTGGACGGGTAGCCTAGATACGCAGTATTTT	CASSPWTGSLDTQYF
TRBV7-2	few	TRBD2	TRBJ2-5	TGCGCTAGCGGGAGTACTGAGACCCAGTACTTC	CASGSTETQYF
TRBV29-1	few	-	TRBJ2-5	TGCAGCGCCCGACAGGGAGGCCAAGAGACCCAGTACTTC	CSARQGGQETQYF
TRBV5-4	few	TRBD2	TRBJ2-7	TGTGCCAGCAGCTTACCTTCGGGAGGTCCCACGGGGCAGTACTTC	CASSLPSGGPTGQYF
TRBV30	once	-	TRBJ2-7	TGTGCCTGGAGTCCCGGACCCGTAAAGCAGTACTTC	CAWSPGPVKQYF
TRBV20-1	-	-	TRBJ2-7	TGCAGTGTTCTGACATCCTACGAGCAGTACTTC	CSVLTSYEQYF
TRBV19	-	TRBD2	TRBJ2-7	TGTGCCAGTAGTAGATCAATTAGCGGGGGGTCGTACGAGCAGTACTTC	CASSRSISGGSYEQYF
TRBV6-5	-	TRBD2	TRBJ2-1	TGTGCCAGCAGTCGACTAGCGGGAGGCGGAGAGGGTGAGTTCTTC	CASSRLAGGGEGEFF
TRBV29-1	-	-	TRBJ1-1	TGCAGCGTTGTATCTACTCCGCCCGCTGAAGCTTTCTTT	CSVVSTPPAEAFF
TRBV11-2	-	TRBD1	TRBJ1-3	TGTGCCAGCAGCTTAACCGGGACAGTCGGAAACACCATATATTTT	CASSLTGTVGNTIYF